This T cell receptor beta chain originates from a study of blood T cell repertoires in COVID-19. Study context: From T cells, B-cell-depleted T cells, or PBMCs came the material, which was cDNA or gDNA.

CDR3 size: 16 residues. Per the germline V gene, CDR1 is SGDLS and CDR2 is YYNGEE. V was clipped by 0 bases and J by 2 bases; unmatched bases: 4. Assay: immunoSEQ multiplex PCR; the TCRdb copy retains only in-frame clones and omits some. This table holds 200,000 to 250,000 clones, under 85% found once. Sequences were obtained from peripheral blood. This chain joins TRBV9 and TRBJ2-2; 7 bases align to TRBD1. The origin of this receptor is a woman younger than 45 with COVID-19, enrolled during active disease. This chain's CDR3 is CASSVVGTVNTGELFF. CDR3 DNA: TGTGCCAGCAGCGTAGTTGGGACAGTCAACACCGGGGAGCTGTTTTTT.